This T cell receptor beta chain is from a study of blood T cell repertoires in COVID-19. This CDR3 has 13 residues. CDR1 is SGHNT and CDR2 is YENEEA in the germline V gene. V was shortened by 6 bases and J by 7 bases, with 15 bases between the two germline ends. Libraries were prepared by immunoSEQ multiplex PCR; TCRdb keeps only in-frame clonotypes and omits some of them. This table has approximately 250,000 clones, around 87% appearing once. The genes are TRBV11-3 and TRBJ2-5; possibly TRBD2 for D (7 bases). This TCR came from a man in his late teens or twenties with active or convalescent COVID-19. The specimen was peripheral blood. The CDR3 DNA sequence: TGTGCCAGCAGAGAAGGGGGGGGTGGGACCCAGTACTTC. The encoded protein is CASREGGGGTQYF.